This T cell receptor beta chain was found in a study of blood T cells in healthy people across ages. A second about 7 to 11 cycle PCR used barcoded and J-beta primers. TCRdb re-analysed the 5' RACE reads in MiXCR, keeping a single row per CDR3 protein. The data show about 1.4 million distinct CDR3 sequences, with around 59% seen just once and about 6.3% held by the top ten. Germline values: CDR1 MNHEY, CDR2 SVGAGI. This CDR3 has 15 amino acids. Germline trimming cut 6 bases from V and 4 bases from J; bases unmatched to any gene: 4. Study-wide points: Higher diversity and more naive CD4+ cells were features of long-lived donors, compared to aged donors. Calculation of diversity from one million T cells yielded estimates considered to be underestimates.

Donors ranged from 6 to 90 years old and were healthy Caucasians in Russia. The sample, around 10 milliliters of peripheral blood, was drawn from each donor. As for this clonotype: Its antigen is not identified.

The sequenced material came from blood. This TCR derives from a man between 18 and 35 years old in good health. The chain recombines TRBV6-5 with TRBJ2-2; 11 bases are a match to TRBD2. CDR3 loop: CASRLAGGVTGELFF. The DNA of the CDR3 is TGTGCCAGCAGATTAGCGGGGGGGGTCACCGGGGAGCTGTTTTTT.